This is a list of T cell receptor beta chains from one sample in a study of blood T cell repertoires in COVID-19. Profiled with immunoSEQ multiplex PCR; TCRdb holds only in-frame clones, not every one. This table has fewer than 200,000 clones, less than 90% appearing once. Sequencing was done on a sample of PBMCs or T cells enriched from blood (not recorded which). The origin of the receptors is a woman aged 50 to 60 who had recovered from COVID-19. Each CDR3 is given with its conserved first and last residue. The order of the fields is D gene, J gene, clone size, V gene, CDR3 protein, CDR3 DNA. The D gene is left open where the match is weak. Only part of the rows carry a size: once, few, many, or a class if the clone is expanded.

NA,TRBJ1-1,NA,TRBV20-1,CRPSGGTEAFF,TGCAGACCCTCGGGGGGGACTGAAGCTTTCTTT
TRBD2,TRBJ2-2,NA,TRBV6-1,CASSGRRGLAGGWTTGELFF,TGTGCCAGCAGTGGTCGCCGGGGACTAGCGGGAGGGTGGACCACCGGGGAGCTGTTTTTT
NA,TRBJ1-3,NA,TRBV2,CASSEAGQGRNTIYF,TGTGCCAGCAGTGAAGCGGGGCAGGGGAGAAACACCATATATTTT
NA,TRBJ1-6,NA,TRBV1,CTSSEQVSPLHF,TGCACCAGCAGCGAACAGGTTTCACCCCTCCACTTT
NA,TRBJ1-5,NA,TRBV27,CASSLEWSQPQHF,TGTGCCAGCAGTTTAGAGTGGAGTCAGCCCCAGCATTTT
TRBD1,TRBJ1-3,NA,TRBV20-1,CSAEQGYTIYF,TGCAGTGCAGAACAGGGGTACACCATATATTTT
TRBD1,TRBJ1-4,NA,TRBV25-1,CASSSDRDNEKLFF,TGTGCCAGCAGCTCGGACAGGGATAATGAAAAACTGTTTTTT
NA,TRBJ1-5,NA,TRBV10-3,CAISGADNQPQHF,TGTGCCATCAGTGGGGCAGACAATCAGCCCCAGCATTTT
NA,TRBJ1-6,NA,TRBV6-2/TRBV6-3,CASSLSGSSPLHF,TGTGCCAGCAGTCTCAGCGGGAGTTCACCCCTCCACTTT
NA,TRBJ1-5,few,TRBV10-1,CASSESRGQPQHF,TGCGCCAGCAGTGAGTCAAGGGGTCAGCCCCAGCATTTT
NA,TRBJ2-1,NA,TRBV25-1,CASSESSNEQFF,TGTGCCAGCAGTGAATCGAGCAATGAGCAGTTCTTC
NA,TRBJ2-3,once,TRBV7-6,CASSLDQRNTQYF,TGTGCCAGCAGTCTAGACCAGAGGAATACGCAGTATTTT
NA,TRBJ1-1,NA,TRBV7-2,CASSFAGSQTLTEAFF,TGTGCCAGCAGCTTCGCAGGCTCCCAAACATTGACTGAAGCTTTCTTT
NA,TRBJ2-3,few,TRBV6-4,CASSEGAGSTDTQYF,TGTGCCAGCAGTGAAGGAGCGGGCAGCACAGATACGCAGTATTTT
NA,TRBJ2-1,NA,TRBV7-9,CASSSSAGDGDMYNEQFF,TGTGCCAGCAGCTCCTCAGCTGGGGATGGGGACATGTACAATGAGCAGTTCTTC
TRBD1,TRBJ1-5,once,TRBV27,CASRPGQGAIQPQHF,TGTGCCAGCAGGCCGGGACAGGGGGCGATACAGCCCCAGCATTTT
TRBD1,TRBJ1-2,NA,TRBV28,CASSRWTGVPRGYTF,TGTGCCAGCAGTCGCTGGACAGGGGTCCCTCGGGGGTACACCTTC
TRBD1,TRBJ1-2,NA,TRBV27,CASRRGQGAYGYTF,TGTGCCTCCAGGAGGGGACAGGGGGCCTATGGCTACACCTTC
NA,TRBJ1-2,NA,TRBV30,CAWSGTSYGYTF,TGTGCCTGGAGTGGGACAAGTTATGGCTACACCTTC
TRBD1,TRBJ1-6,NA,TRBV5-8,CASRARQGIGSPLHF,TGTGCCAGCCGGGCCCGACAGGGTATAGGCTCACCCCTCCACTTT
NA,TRBJ1-3,NA,TRBV4-1,CASSGMGLDSGNTIYF,TGCGCCAGCAGCGGAATGGGTCTAGACTCTGGAAACACCATATATTTT
NA,TRBJ1-6,NA,TRBV5-1,CASRNETATFLYNSPLHF,TGCGCCAGCAGGAACGAGACAGCGACTTTCCTCTATAATTCACCCCTCCACTTT
NA,TRBJ1-2,once,TRBV29-1,CSVDWQGHGYTF,TGCAGCGTTGATTGGCAGGGCCATGGCTACACCTTC
TRBD2,TRBJ2-5,NA,TRBV24-1,CATSDSSGLGETQYF,TGTGCCACCAGTGATTCTAGCGGGCTTGGAGAGACCCAGTACTTC
TRBD2,TRBJ2-1,NA,TRBV30,CAWSGTRYNEQFF,TGTGCCTGGAGTGGGACTAGGTACAATGAGCAGTTCTTC
NA,TRBJ1-1,NA,TRBV19,CASSLTFPRTGRGFSDTEAFF,TGTGCCAGTAGCCTTACCTTCCCACGTACAGGGAGGGGGTTCTCGGACACTGAAGCTTTCTTT
NA,TRBJ1-2,NA,TRBV6-5,CASRGELRYGYTF,TGTGCCAGCAGAGGGGAATTACGCTATGGCTACACCTTC
TRBD1,TRBJ2-2,NA,TRBV12-3/TRBV12-4,CASRNRGTGELFF,TGTGCCAGCAGAAACAGGGGGACCGGGGAGCTGTTTTTT
NA,TRBJ1-1,NA,TRBV19,CASSTYTENTEAFF,TGTGCCAGTAGTACCTATACAGAGAACACTGAAGCTTTCTTT
TRBD1,TRBJ1-5,NA,TRBV7-9,CASSFGGTANQPQHF,TGTGCCAGCAGCTTCGGAGGGACAGCCAATCAGCCCCAGCATTTT
NA,TRBJ1-1,once,TRBV19,CASTKRGFGTEAFF,TGTGCCAGTACCAAGCGGGGGTTTGGCACTGAAGCTTTCTTT
TRBD1,TRBJ1-4,NA,TRBV19,CASSKKTGSTNEKLFF,TGTGCCAGTAGTAAGAAGACAGGGTCTACTAATGAAAAACTGTTTTTT
NA,TRBJ2-2,NA,TRBV15,CATSSWTTNTGELFF,TGTGCCACCAGCAGCTGGACAACCAACACCGGGGAGCTGTTTTTT
NA,TRBJ1-5,NA,TRBV4-1,CASSQVEGPQHF,TGCGCCAGCAGCCAAGTCGAGGGGCCCCAGCATTTT
NA,TRBJ1-2,NA,TRBV5-1,CASSPGQFEYGYTF,TGCGCCAGCAGCCCTGGACAGTTTGAATATGGCTACACCTTC
NA,TRBJ2-1,NA,TRBV29-1,CSVPAGQNEQFF,TGCAGCGTTCCCGCAGGCCAAAATGAGCAGTTCTTC
TRBD1,TRBJ1-5,NA,TRBV5-1,CASRYGTGANQPQHF,TGCGCCAGCAGATACGGGACAGGGGCCAATCAGCCCCAGCATTTT
TRBD2,TRBJ2-2,NA,TRBV18,CASSPPLAANTGSWVF,TGTGCCAGCTCACCACCCCTAGCGGCGAACACGGGGAGCTGGGTTTTT
TRBD1,TRBJ1-4,NA,TRBV7-2,CASSLGGQPEKLFF,TGTGCCAGCAGCTTAGGGGGACAGCCAGAAAAACTGTTTTTT
TRBD2,TRBJ2-1,NA,TRBV6-4,CASSGTSGEGSNEQFF,TGTGCCAGCAGCGGAACTAGCGGGGAAGGGAGCAATGAGCAGTTCTTC
NA,TRBJ1-2,once,TRBV7-2,CASSLSMGLNGYTF,TGTGCCAGCAGCCTTTCTATGGGGCTTAATGGCTACACCTTC
NA,TRBJ1-4,NA,TRBV2,CASSFQGTANEKLFF,TGTGCCAGCTCGTTCCAGGGGACGGCAAATGAAAAACTGTTTTTT
TRBD2,TRBJ2-5,NA,TRBV5-1,CASSSPGLDPTEETQYF,TGCGCCAGCAGCTCCCCCGGACTAGACCCTACCGAAGAGACCCAGTACTTC
NA,TRBJ2-4,NA,TRBV7-9,CASSDIGQIAKNIQYF,TGTGCCAGCAGCGATATAGGACAGATAGCCAAAAACATTCAGTACTTC
TRBD1,TRBJ1-2,NA,TRBV6-5,CASKLDRGDYGYTF,TGTGCCAGCAAACTGGACAGGGGCGACTATGGCTACACCTTC
NA,TRBJ2-2,NA,TRBV14,CASSHKLQGFANTGELFF,TGTGCCAGCAGCCACAAACTACAGGGCTTCGCGAACACCGGGGAGCTGTTTTTT
NA,TRBJ1-3,NA,TRBV29-1,CSVVPATGAGNTIYF,TGCAGCGTTGTGCCGGCGACGGGGGCTGGAAACACCATATATTTT
NA,TRBJ2-2,NA,TRBV28,CASRAMGASTGELFF,TGTGCCAGCCGGGCTATGGGGGCGAGCACCGGGGAGCTGTTTTTT
TRBD2,TRBJ2-1,NA,TRBV24-1,CATSEGLVNYNEQFF,TGTGCCACCAGTGAGGGACTAGTTAATTACAATGAGCAGTTCTTC
TRBD1,TRBJ1-2,few,TRBV5-1,CASSLGDRDHGYTF,TGCGCCAGCAGCTTGGGGGACAGGGACCATGGCTACACCTTC
NA,TRBJ1-2,NA,TRBV28,CASRPREAVRYGYTF,TGTGCCAGCAGACCCAGGGAGGCGGTACGCTATGGCTACACCTTC
NA,TRBJ2-3,NA,TRBV28,CASSLMRGPTDTQYF,TGTGCCAGCAGTTTGATGCGGGGCCCCACAGATACGCAGTATTTT
NA,TRBJ2-3,once,TRBV4-1,CASSPRSSRYTDTQYF,TGCGCCAGCAGCCCCCGTTCATCCCGGTACACAGATACGCAGTATTTT